The entry that follows covers one TCR beta chain sequence. Other DNA sequences of this sample code for an identical CDR3. Some clones are missing from TCRdb's copy, which holds only in-frame ones; the method was immunoSEQ multiplex PCR. The repertoire holds hundreds of thousands of clones, 75% to 90% seen once, with roughly 0.7% in the top ten. There are 13 residues in the CDR3. Germline V CDR1 and CDR2: SQVTM, ANQGSEA. Losses at the gene ends were 4 bases for V and 1 base for J; bases not matched to a gene: 3. The sample is drawn from a study of blood T cell repertoires in COVID-19. The chain combines TRBV29-1 with TRBJ1-1, with TRBD1 matching 7 bases. Material for sequencing was peripheral blood. This sequence originates from a man in his forties or fifties with acute or convalescent COVID-19. CDR3 DNA: TGCAGCGTTGCCCGACAGGGGAACACTGAAGCTTTCTTT. Translation: CSVARQGNTEAFF.